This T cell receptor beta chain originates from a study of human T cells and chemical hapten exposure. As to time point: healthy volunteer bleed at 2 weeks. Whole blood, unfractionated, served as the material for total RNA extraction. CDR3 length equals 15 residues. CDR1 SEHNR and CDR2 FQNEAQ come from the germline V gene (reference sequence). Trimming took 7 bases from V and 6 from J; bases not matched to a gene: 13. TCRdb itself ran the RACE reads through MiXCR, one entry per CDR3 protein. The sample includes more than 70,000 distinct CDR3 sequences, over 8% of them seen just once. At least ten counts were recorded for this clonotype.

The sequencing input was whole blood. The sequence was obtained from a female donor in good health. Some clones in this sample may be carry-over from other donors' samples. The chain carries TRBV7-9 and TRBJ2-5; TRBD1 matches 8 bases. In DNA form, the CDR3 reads TGTGCCAGCAACCCGGACGGAGACAGGGGAAAGACCCAGTACTTC. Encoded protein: CASNPDGDRGKTQYF.